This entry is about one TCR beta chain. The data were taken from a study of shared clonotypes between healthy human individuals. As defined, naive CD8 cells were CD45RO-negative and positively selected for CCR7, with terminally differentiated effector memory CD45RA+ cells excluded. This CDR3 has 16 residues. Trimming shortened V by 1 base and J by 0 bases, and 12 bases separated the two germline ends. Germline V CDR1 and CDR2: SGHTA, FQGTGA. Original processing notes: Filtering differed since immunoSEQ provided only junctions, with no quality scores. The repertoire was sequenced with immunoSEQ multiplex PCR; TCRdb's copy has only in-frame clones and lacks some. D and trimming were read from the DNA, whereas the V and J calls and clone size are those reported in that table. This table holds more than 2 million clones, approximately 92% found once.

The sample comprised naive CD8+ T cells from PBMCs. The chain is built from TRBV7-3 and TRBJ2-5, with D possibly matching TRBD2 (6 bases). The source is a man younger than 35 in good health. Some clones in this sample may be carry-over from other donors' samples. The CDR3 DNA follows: TGTGCCAGCAGCTTAAAACAACGGGGGTACCAAGAGACCCAGTACTTC. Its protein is CASSLKQRGYQETQYF.